The text below deals with one TCR beta chain. These data belong to a study of blood T cell repertoires in COVID-19. Authors' data handling: Reference gene primers were amplified, and this amplification served to estimate nucleated cell counts. Clones were read by immunoSEQ multiplex PCR, and TCRdb kept only the in-frame ones, dropping some. The V and J calls and clone size were taken over from that table, and D and trimming were inferred from the DNA. The table has 150,000 to 180,000 clones, 70% to 90% seen once. The CDR3 has 16 residues. Trimming cost V 5 bases and J 4 bases; bases outside gene matches: 10. From germline, CDR1 is MNHEY and CDR2 SMNVEV (reference sequence).

The sequenced material came from peripheral blood. V usage is TRBV27 and J usage is TRBJ1-5, with TRBD1 matching 8 bases. This receptor was identified in a man between 60 and 70 years old with COVID-19, enrolled during active disease. CDR3 sequence reads: CASSKLGTGGNQPQHF. CDR3 nucleotide sequence: TGTGCCAGCAGTAAATTAGGCACAGGGGGGAATCAGCCCCAGCATTTT.